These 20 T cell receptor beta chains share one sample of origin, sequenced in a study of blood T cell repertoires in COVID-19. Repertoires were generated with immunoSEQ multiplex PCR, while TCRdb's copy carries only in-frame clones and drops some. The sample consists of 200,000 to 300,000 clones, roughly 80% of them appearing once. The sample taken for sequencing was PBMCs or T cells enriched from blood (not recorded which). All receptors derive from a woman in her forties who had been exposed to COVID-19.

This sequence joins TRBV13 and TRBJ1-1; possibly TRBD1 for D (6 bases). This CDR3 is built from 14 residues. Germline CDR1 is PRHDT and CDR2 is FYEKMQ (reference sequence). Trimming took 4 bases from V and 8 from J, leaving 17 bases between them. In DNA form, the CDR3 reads TGTGCCAGCAGCTCGACAGGAAAGGGATTCGAAGCTTTCTTT. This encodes CASSSTGKGFEAFF.

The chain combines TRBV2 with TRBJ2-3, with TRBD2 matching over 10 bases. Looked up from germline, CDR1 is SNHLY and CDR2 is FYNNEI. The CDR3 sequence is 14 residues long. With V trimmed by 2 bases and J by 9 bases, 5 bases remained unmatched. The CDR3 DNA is TGTGCCAGCAGTGAATCCAGCGGGGGGGGCACGCAGTATTTT. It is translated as CASSESSGGGTQYF.

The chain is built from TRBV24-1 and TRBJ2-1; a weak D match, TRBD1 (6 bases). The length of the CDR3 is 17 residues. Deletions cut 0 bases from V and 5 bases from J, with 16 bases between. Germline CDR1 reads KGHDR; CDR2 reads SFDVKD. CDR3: CATSDLLGAGAHNEQFF. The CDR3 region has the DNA TGTGCCACCAGTGATTTGCTGGGGGCCGGGGCACACAATGAGCAGTTCTTC.

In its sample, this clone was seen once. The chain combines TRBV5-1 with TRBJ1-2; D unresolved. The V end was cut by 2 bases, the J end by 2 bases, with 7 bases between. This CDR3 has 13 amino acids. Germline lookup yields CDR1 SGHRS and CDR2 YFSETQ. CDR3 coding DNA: TGCGCCAGCAGCTTCGAGGGCAACTATGGCTACACCTTC. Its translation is CASSFEGNYGYTF.

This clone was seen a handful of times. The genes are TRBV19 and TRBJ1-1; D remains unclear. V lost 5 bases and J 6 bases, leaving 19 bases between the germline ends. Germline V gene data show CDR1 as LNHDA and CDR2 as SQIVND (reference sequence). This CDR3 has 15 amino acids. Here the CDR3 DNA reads TGTGCCAGTAGTCCCGTGAGGAGGCCGTGGGCTGAAGCTTTCTTT. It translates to CASSPVRRPWAEAFF.

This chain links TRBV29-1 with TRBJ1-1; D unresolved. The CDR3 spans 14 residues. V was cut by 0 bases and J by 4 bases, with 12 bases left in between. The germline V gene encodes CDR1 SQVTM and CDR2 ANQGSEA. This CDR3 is CSVEDREGGTEAFF. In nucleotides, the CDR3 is TGCAGCGTTGAAGATCGGGAGGGAGGCACTGAAGCTTTCTTT.

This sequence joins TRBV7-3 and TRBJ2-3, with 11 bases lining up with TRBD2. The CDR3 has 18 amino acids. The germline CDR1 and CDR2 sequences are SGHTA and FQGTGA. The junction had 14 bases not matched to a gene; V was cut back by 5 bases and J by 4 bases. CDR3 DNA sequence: TGTGCCAGCAGCCAAGAGGTGGGCTCTAGCGGGGGGTCAGATACGCAGTATTTT. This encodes CASSQEVGSSGGSDTQYF. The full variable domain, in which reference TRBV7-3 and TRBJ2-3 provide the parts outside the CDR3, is GAGVSQTPSNKVTEKGKYVELRCDPISGHTALYWYRQSLGQGPEFLIYFQGTGAADDSGLPNDRFFAVRPEGSVSTLKIQRTERGDSAVYLCASSQEVGSSGGSDTQYFGPGTRLTVL.

DNA of the CDR3: TGTGCCAGCAGTGAACGGGTGACCTATGGCTACACCTTC. It specifies CASSERVTYGYTF. The chain recombines TRBV2 with TRBJ1-2; D uncertain. Per germline, CDR1 SNHLY and CDR2 FYNNEI. With 2 bases removed from V and 4 bases from J, the gap between germline ends came to 8 bases. The CDR3 covers 13 residues.

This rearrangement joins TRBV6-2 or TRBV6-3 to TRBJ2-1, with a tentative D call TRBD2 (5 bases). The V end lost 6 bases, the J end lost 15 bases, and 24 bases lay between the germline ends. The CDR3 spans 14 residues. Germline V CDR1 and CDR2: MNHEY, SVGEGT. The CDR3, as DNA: TGTGCCAGCAGGCCTCAACTAGGGATCCCGTTGGTGTTCTTC. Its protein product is CASRPQLGIPLVFF.

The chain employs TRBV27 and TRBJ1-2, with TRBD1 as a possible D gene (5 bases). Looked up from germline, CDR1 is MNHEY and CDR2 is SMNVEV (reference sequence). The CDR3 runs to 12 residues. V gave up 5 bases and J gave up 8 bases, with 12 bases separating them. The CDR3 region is CASSPEGYGYTF. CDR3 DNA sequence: TGTGCCAGCAGTCCGGAGGGGTACGGCTACACCTTC.

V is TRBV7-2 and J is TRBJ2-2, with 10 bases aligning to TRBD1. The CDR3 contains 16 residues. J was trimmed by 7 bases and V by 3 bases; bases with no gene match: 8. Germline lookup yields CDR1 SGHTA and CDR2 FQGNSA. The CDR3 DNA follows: TGTGCCAGCAGCTTTAGAGGGACAGGGGCCATCGGGGAGCTGTTTTTT. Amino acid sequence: CASSFRGTGAIGELFF.

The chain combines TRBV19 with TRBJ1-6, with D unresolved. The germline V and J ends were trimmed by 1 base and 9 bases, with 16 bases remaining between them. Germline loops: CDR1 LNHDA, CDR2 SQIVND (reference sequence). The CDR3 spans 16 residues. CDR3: CASSIAYAELGSPLHF. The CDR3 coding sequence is TGTGCCAGTAGTATAGCGTACGCGGAATTGGGTTCACCCCTCCACTTT.

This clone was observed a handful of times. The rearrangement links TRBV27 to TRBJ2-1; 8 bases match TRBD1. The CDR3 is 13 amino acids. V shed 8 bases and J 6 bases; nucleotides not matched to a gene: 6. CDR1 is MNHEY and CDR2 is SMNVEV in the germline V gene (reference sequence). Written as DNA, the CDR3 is TGTGCCAGCTCGATCACAGGGGGCAATGAGCAGTTCTTC. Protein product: CASSITGGNEQFF.

The CDR3 DNA is TGTGCCAGCTCACCACCGGCAGGGGACCCCTACGAGCAGTACTTC. The encoded protein is CASSPPAGDPYEQYF. The rearrangement joins TRBV18 to TRBJ2-7; the D gene is possibly TRBD1 (6 bases). The ends were cut back, 0 bases at V and 2 bases at J, with 11 bases in the middle. CDR3 length: 15 amino acids. The germline V gene has CDR1 KGHSH and CDR2 LQKENI.

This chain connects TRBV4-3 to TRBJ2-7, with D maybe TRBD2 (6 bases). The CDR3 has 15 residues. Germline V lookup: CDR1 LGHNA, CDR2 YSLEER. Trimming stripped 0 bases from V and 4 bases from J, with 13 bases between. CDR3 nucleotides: TGCGCCAGCAGCCAAGATATGGGGGGTTTATACGAGCAGTACTTC. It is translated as CASSQDMGGLYEQYF.

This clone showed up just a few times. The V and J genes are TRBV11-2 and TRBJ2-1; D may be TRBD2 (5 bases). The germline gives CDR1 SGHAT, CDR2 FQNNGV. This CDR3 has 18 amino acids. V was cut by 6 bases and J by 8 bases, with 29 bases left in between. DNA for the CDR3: TGTGCCAGCAGACTACGAGGCGGAGGCGGTGCGCCAGGCGATGAGCAGTTCTTC. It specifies CASRLRGGGGAPGDEQFF.

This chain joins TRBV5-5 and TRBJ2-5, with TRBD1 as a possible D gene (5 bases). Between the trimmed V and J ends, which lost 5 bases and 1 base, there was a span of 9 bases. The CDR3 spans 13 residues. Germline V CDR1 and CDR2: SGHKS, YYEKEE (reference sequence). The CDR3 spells CASRAGFQETQYF. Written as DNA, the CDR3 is TGTGCCAGCAGAGCAGGGTTCCAAGAGACCCAGTACTTC.

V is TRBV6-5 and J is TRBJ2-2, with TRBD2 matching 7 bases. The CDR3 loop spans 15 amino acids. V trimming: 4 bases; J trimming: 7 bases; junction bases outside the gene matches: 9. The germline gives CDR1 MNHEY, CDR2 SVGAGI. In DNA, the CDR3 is TGTGCCAGCAGTTCTCTGAGGGAGGGTGGCGGGGAGCTGTTTTTT. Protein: CASSSLREGGGELFF.

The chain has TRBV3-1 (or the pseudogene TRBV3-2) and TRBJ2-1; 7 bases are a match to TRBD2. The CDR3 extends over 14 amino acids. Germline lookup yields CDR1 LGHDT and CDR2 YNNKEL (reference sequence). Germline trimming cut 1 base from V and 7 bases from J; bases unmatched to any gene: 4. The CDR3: CASSQAGLVNEQFF. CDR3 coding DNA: TGTGCCAGCAGCCAAGCCGGACTAGTAAATGAGCAGTTCTTC.

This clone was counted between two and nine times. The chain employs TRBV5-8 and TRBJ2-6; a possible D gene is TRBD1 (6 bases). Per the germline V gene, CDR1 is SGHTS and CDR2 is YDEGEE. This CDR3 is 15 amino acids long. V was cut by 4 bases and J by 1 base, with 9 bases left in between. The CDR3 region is CASSTQGSGANVLTF. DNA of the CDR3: TGTGCCAGCAGCACACAGGGATCTGGGGCCAACGTCCTGACTTTC.